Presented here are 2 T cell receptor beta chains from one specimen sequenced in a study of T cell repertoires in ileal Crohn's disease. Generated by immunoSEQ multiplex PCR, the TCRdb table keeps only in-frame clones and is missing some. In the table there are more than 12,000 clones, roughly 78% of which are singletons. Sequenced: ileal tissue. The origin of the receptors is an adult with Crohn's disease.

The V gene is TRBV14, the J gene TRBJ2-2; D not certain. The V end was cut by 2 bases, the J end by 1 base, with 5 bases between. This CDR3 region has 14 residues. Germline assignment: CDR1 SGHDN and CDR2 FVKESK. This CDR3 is CASSQFKNTGELFF. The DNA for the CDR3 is TGTGCCAGCAGCCAATTTAAGAACACCGGGGAGCTGTTTTTT. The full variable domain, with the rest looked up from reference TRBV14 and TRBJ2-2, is EAGVTQFPSHSVIEKGQTVTLRCDPISGHDNLYWYRRVMGKEIKFLLHFVKESKQDESGMPNNRFLAERTGGTYSTLKVQPAELEDSGVYFCASSQFKNTGELFFGEGSRLTVL.

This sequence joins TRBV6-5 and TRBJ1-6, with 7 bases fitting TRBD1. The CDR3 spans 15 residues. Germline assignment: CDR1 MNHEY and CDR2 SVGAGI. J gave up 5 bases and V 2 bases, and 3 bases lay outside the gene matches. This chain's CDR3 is CASSYRDSNNSPLHF. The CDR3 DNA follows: TGTGCCAGCAGTTACCGGGACAGTAATAATTCACCCCTCCACTTT.